The 25 T cell receptor beta chains given below trace back to one sample, sequenced in a study of blood T cell repertoires in COVID-19. The data were produced by immunoSEQ multiplex PCR, yet TCRdb's version contains in-frame clones alone and is incomplete. The data contain 62,000 or so clones, roughly nine tenths of them singletons. The source material was peripheral blood. The receptors were gathered from a man in his forties or fifties with active COVID-19.

This clone was picked up one time. V gene TRBV7-8 combines with J gene TRBJ2-7, with D unresolved. The V gene lost 0 bases and the J gene lost 3 bases, with 9 bases spanning the gap. The CDR3 consists of 14 residues. The V gene's germline CDR1 is SGHVS and CDR2 FQNEAQ. The CDR3 protein is CASSLATISYEQYF. CDR3 DNA: TGTGCCAGCAGCTTAGCAACGATCAGCTACGAGCAGTACTTC.

V usage is TRBV6-5 and J usage is TRBJ2-1, with D perhaps matching TRBD1 (5 bases). Trimming shortened V by 5 bases and J by 0 bases, and 11 bases separated the two germline ends. Per germline, CDR1 MNHEY and CDR2 SVGAGI. The CDR3 extends over 15 amino acids. For the CDR3, the DNA is TGTGCCAGCAGTACGACAGCCAGCTCCTACAATGAGCAGTTCTTC. This encodes CASSTTASSYNEQFF.

This sequence joins TRBV10-3 and TRBJ2-7, with a tentative D call TRBD1 (6 bases). The CDR3 runs to 13 residues. Germline V CDR1 and CDR2: ENHRY, SYGVKD. V was trimmed by 6 bases and J by 5 bases, leaving 14 bases between them. The CDR3 loop is CAISGDMANEQYF. Written as DNA, the CDR3 is TGTGCCATCAGCGGGGACATGGCCAACGAGCAGTACTTC.

The chain carries TRBV12-5 and TRBJ1-2; no clear D. This CDR3 comprises 13 residues. Germline assignment: CDR1 LGHNT and CDR2 FRNRAP. V lost 2 bases and J 8 bases, leaving 12 bases between the germline ends. Here the CDR3 reads CASGLSDLEGYTF. The CDR3 bases are TGTGCTAGTGGTTTGTCCGACTTGGAGGGCTACACCTTC. Using reference TRBV12-5 and TRBJ1-2 for the parts outside the CDR3, the full variable domain is DARVTQTPRHKVTEMGQEVTMRCQPILGHNTVFWYRQTMMQGLELLAYFRNRAPLDDSGMPKDRFSAEMPDATLATLKIQPSEPRDSAVYFCASGLSDLEGYTFGSGTRLTVV.

The chain carries TRBV24-1 and TRBJ2-1, with D possibly TRBD1 on 7 matching bases. Germline CDR1 is KGHDR and CDR2 is SFDVKD. V was cut by 9 bases and J by 6 bases, with 20 bases left in between. There are 15 residues in the CDR3. This chain's CDR3 is CATGGWQGEFNEQFF. The CDR3 bases are TGTGCCACCGGGGGGTGGCAGGGGGAGTTCAATGAGCAGTTCTTC.

The chain combines TRBV5-4 with TRBJ1-1; 10 positions match TRBD1. The CDR3 extends over 14 amino acids. The trim removed 6 bases at V and 3 bases at J, leaving 5 bases unmatched. Germline V gene data show CDR1 as SGHNT and CDR2 as YYREEE (reference sequence). DNA of the CDR3: TGTGCCAGCAAAGGACAGGGGGGGTACACTGAAGCTTTCTTT. It codes for CASKGQGGYTEAFF.

CDR3 in amino acids: CASSEAGQYTEAFF. CDR3 nucleotides: TGTGCCAGCAGTGAAGCTGGCCAGTACACTGAAGCTTTCTTT. The chain links TRBV2 to TRBJ1-1, with D unresolved. Germline V gene data show CDR1 as SNHLY and CDR2 as FYNNEI. The CDR3 loop spans 14 amino acids. V lost 0 bases to trimming and J lost 3 bases, with 8 bases between them.

As concerns this clone: This specimen includes other DNA sequences encoding the same CDR3. The chain carries TRBV15 and TRBJ1-1; possible D gene TRBD1, 6 bases. Deletions cut 3 bases from V and 2 bases from J, with 7 bases between. The CDR3 contains 13 residues. Germline V CDR1 and CDR2: LNHNV, YYDKDF (reference sequence). The CDR3 region has the DNA TGTGCCACCAGCAGGACAGGTAACACTGAAGCTTTCTTT. Its protein is CATSRTGNTEAFF.

The chain has TRBV28 and TRBJ2-2, with D perhaps matching TRBD1 (6 bases). This CDR3 has 15 residues. Between the trimmed V and J ends, which lost 7 bases and 4 bases, there was a span of 16 bases. CDR1 and CDR2 from the germline V gene are MDHEN and SYDVKM. The CDR3 reads CASTETGASTGELFF. The CDR3 bases are TGTGCCAGCACTGAGACAGGCGCAAGCACCGGGGAGCTGTTTTTT.

The chain couples TRBV18 to TRBJ1-1; 9 positions match TRBD1. The CDR3 consists of 15 residues. After removal of 4 bases from V and 5 bases from J, the junction contained 8 bases not matched to a gene. Germline CDR1 KGHSH, CDR2 LQKENI. CDR3 in DNA: TGTGCCAGCTCACAAAAAGACAGGGGGTGGACTGAAGCTTTCTTT. The encoded protein is CASSQKDRGWTEAFF.

The J gene is TRBJ2-7, the V gene TRBV6-1; the D is unclear. Germline V gives CDR1 MNHNS, CDR2 SASEGT. Trimming pared 3 bases from V and 5 bases from J, leaving 8 bases between. This CDR3 is 12 amino acids long. The DNA for the CDR3 is TGTGCCAGCAGTGACGTTCGGGACGAGCAGTACTTC. It yields the protein CASSDVRDEQYF.

V is TRBV6-5 and J is TRBJ2-2; maybe TRBD2 (5 bases). From germline, CDR1 is MNHEY and CDR2 SVGAGI. Between the trimmed V and J ends, which lost 6 bases and 7 bases, there was a span of 18 bases. The CDR3 totals 15 residues. The chain's CDR3 is CASSGFSSAGGELFF. DNA of the CDR3: TGTGCCAGCAGCGGGTTTTCCAGCGCGGGCGGGGAGCTGTTTTTT.

The genes are TRBV6-6 and TRBJ1-1; D gene unclear. Trimming pared 8 bases from V and 6 bases from J, leaving 4 bases between. The length of the CDR3 is 9 residues. Germline V gene lookup returns CDR1 MNHNY and CDR2 SVGAGI (reference sequence). The CDR3 region has the DNA TGTGCCAGCTCCTCTGAAGCTTTCTTT. Translated, it gives CASSSEAFF.

This chain connects TRBV2 to TRBJ2-3, with 12 bases fitting TRBD2. CDR1 is SNHLY and CDR2 is FYNNEI in the germline V gene. This CDR3 spans 18 amino acids. V dropped 8 bases and J dropped 2; count of bases not matched to a gene: 14. Written as DNA, the CDR3 is TGTGCCAGCGGCCCTACTAGCGGGGGGCTCCTCGTCACAGATACGCAGTATTTT. This encodes CASGPTSGGLLVTDTQYF.

The chain is built from TRBV6-1 and TRBJ1-2; D gene uncertain. The CDR3 totals 13 residues. The germline gives CDR1 MNHNS, CDR2 SASEGT. V lost 3 bases and J 4 bases, leaving 9 bases between the germline ends. CDR3 amino acids: CASSDRQLYGYTF. In DNA, the CDR3 is TGTGCCAGCAGTGACAGGCAACTCTATGGCTACACCTTC.

The CDR3 DNA follows: TGTGCCAGCAGCGGACAGGGGGCTGAAAAACTGTTTTTT. As protein: CASSGQGAEKLFF. The chain is built from TRBV7-9 and TRBJ1-4, with TRBD1 identical over 11 bases. The length of the CDR3 is 13 residues. The V gene end was trimmed by 5 bases and the J gene end by 7 bases; junction bases not matched to a gene: 0. Germline V CDR1 and CDR2: SEHNR, FQNEAQ (reference sequence).

This chain joins TRBV18 and TRBJ1-6; 7 bases align to TRBD1. This CDR3 comprises 16 residues. J gave up 9 bases and V 3 bases, and 11 bases lay outside the gene matches. In germline, CDR1 is KGHSH, CDR2 LQKENI. The CDR3 loop is CASSPQRQGLGSPLHF. The CDR3, as DNA: TGTGCCAGCTCACCTCAACGACAGGGTTTGGGTTCACCCCTCCACTTT.

The chain joins TRBV7-2 to TRBJ2-5; weak D call: TRBD2 (5 bases). This CDR3 region has 15 residues. The V gene's germline CDR1 is SGHTA and CDR2 FQGNSA. Trimming took 2 bases from V and 5 from J, leaving 15 bases between them. CDR3 coding DNA: TGTGCCAGCAGCTTACTAGCCCGGTCTTGGGAGACCCAGTACTTC. Protein sequence: CASSLLARSWETQYF.

The chain is built from TRBV30 and TRBJ2-7, with TRBD1 matching over 8 bases. This CDR3 has 12 residues. V was clipped by 2 bases and J by 3 bases; unmatched bases: 0. Germline V gives CDR1 GTSNPN, CDR2 SVGIG (reference sequence). The CDR3 coding sequence is TGTGCCTGGAGTACAGGGGGCTACGAGCAGTACTTC. The encoded protein is CAWSTGGYEQYF.

The genes are TRBV4-3 and TRBJ1-2; 7 bases fit TRBD1. The CDR3 totals 16 residues. With 0 bases clipped from V and 6 bases from J, the junction kept 10 bases outside the gene matches. Germline assignment: CDR1 LGHNA and CDR2 YSLEER. The CDR3: CASSQERTGLRNGYTF. The CDR3 nucleotides are TGCGCCAGCAGCCAAGAGAGGACAGGCCTTCGGAATGGCTACACCTTC.

The V call is TRBV28, the J call TRBJ2-3; 7 positions match TRBD2. The CDR3 is made up of 16 amino acids. Looked up from germline, CDR1 is MDHEN and CDR2 is SYDVKM. The trim removed 5 bases at V and 4 bases at J, leaving 12 bases unmatched. CDR3 loop: CASSPNRLAISDTQYF. CDR3 bases: TGTGCCAGCAGTCCCAACCGACTAGCTATCTCAGATACGCAGTATTTT.

The chain employs TRBV5-1 and TRBJ2-3, with D hard to call. Trimming took off 0 bases at V and 2 bases at J, with 7 bases between the two ends. The germline V gene encodes CDR1 SGHRS and CDR2 YFSETQ. This CDR3 is built from 14 residues. The CDR3 coding sequence is TGCGCCAGCAGCTTGGTGCAGAACACAGATACGCAGTATTTT. Residues: CASSLVQNTDTQYF.

This clone was observed a single time. V is TRBV10-3 and J is TRBJ2-7; 10 nucleotides line up with TRBD1. CDR1 ENHRY and CDR2 SYGVKD come from the germline V gene. This CDR3 spans 15 amino acids. V lost 6 bases, J lost 1 base, and 6 bases stayed unmatched. The CDR3 is CAIRSGTGVSYEQYF. The CDR3 region has the DNA TGTGCCATCAGATCCGGGACAGGGGTTTCCTACGAGCAGTACTTC.

V gene TRBV4-1 combines with J gene TRBJ1-4, with D perhaps TRBD1 (5 bases). The germline V and J ends were trimmed by 1 base and 8 bases, with 14 bases remaining between them. The CDR3 loop spans 15 amino acids. CDR1 MGHRA and CDR2 YSYEKL come from the germline V gene. The CDR3 DNA reads TGCGCCAGCAGCCAAGGAATAAGCGGGGGGGAAAAACTGTTTTTT. It encodes CASSQGISGGEKLFF.

The chain combines TRBV6-6 with TRBJ1-3, with TRBD1 matching 8 bases. The CDR3 sequence is 14 residues long. From germline, CDR1 is MNHNY and CDR2 SVGAGI (reference sequence). J was trimmed by 3 bases and V by 5 bases; bases with no gene match: 3. This CDR3 reads CASSPDRVGNTIYF. In DNA, the CDR3 is TGTGCCAGCAGTCCGGACAGGGTTGGAAACACCATATATTTT.